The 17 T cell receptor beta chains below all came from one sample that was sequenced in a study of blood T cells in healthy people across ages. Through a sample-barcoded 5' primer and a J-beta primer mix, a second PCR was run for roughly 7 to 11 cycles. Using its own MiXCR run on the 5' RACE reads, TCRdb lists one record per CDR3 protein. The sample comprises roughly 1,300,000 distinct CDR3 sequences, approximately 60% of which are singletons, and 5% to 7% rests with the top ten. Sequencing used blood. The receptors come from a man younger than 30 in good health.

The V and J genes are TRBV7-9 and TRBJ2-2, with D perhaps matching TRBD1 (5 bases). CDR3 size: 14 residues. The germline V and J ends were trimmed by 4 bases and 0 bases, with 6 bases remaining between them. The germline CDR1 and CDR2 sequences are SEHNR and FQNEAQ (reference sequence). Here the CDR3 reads CASSSTANTGELFF. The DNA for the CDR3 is TGTGCCAGCAGCTCGACAGCGAACACCGGGGAGCTGTTTTTT.

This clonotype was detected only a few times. The CDR3 here is CATSSAGGTSNEQFF. The CDR3 DNA is TGTGCCACCAGTTCGGCGGGGGGGACCTCCAATGAGCAGTTCTTC. The chain combines TRBV24-1 with TRBJ2-1, with 9 positions matching TRBD2. V lost 6 bases and J lost 6; bases outside the gene matches: 8. The germline CDR1 and CDR2 sequences are KGHDR and SFDVKD. This CDR3 comprises 15 residues.

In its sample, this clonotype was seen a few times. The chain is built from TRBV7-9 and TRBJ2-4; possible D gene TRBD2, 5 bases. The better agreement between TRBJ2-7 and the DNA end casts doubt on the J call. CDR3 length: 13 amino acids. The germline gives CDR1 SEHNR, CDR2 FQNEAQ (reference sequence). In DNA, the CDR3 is TGTGCCAGCAGCTTATTAGAGGGTGACGAGCAGTACTTC. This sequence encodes CASSLLEGDEQYF.

The CDR3 here is CASTMRLENYEQYF. The CDR3 DNA follows: TGTGCCAGCACCATGAGACTTGAGAACTACGAGCAGTACTTC. The V gene is TRBV6-2 or TRBV6-3, the J gene TRBJ2-7; no clear D. CDR1 MNHEY and CDR2 SVGEGT come from the germline V gene. Trimming cost V 7 bases and J 3 bases, with 16 bases left between them. The CDR3 contains 14 residues.

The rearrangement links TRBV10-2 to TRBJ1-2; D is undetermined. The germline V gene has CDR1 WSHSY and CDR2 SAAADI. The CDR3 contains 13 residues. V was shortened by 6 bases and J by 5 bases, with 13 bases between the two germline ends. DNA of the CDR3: TGCGCCAGCAGCGATAGGACCGGTTATGGCTACACCTTC. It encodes CASSDRTGYGYTF.

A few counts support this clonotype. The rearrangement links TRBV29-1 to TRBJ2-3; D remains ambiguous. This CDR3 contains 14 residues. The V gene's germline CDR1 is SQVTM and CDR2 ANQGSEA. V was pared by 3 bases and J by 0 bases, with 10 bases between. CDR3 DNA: TGCAGCGTTGAGCGTCGGCTAAGCACAGATACGCAGTATTTT. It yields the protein CSVERRLSTDTQYF.

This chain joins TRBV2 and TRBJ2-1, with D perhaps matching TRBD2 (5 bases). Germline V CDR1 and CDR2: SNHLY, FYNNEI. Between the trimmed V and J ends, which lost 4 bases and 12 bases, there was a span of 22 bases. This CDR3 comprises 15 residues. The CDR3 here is CASSASGIPGEGQFF. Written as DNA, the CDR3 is TGTGCCAGCAGTGCCTCCGGGATCCCAGGTGAAGGGCAGTTCTTC. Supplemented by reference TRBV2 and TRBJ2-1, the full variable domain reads EPEVTQTPSHQVTQMGQEVILRCVPISNHLYFYWYRQILGQKVEFLVSFYNNEISEKSEIFDDQFSVERPDGSNFTLKIRSTKLEDSAMYFCASSASGIPGEGQFFGPGTRLTVL.

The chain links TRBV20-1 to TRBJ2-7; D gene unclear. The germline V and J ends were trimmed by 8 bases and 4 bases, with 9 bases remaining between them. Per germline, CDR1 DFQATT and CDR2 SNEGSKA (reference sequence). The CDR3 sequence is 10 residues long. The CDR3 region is CSIFSYEQYF. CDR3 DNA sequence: TGCAGTATTTTCTCTTACGAGCAGTACTTC.

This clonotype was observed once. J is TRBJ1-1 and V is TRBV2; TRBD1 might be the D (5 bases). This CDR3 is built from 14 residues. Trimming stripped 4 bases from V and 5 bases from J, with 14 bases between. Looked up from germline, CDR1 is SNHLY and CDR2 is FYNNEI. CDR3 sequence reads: CASSVGVPGTEAFF. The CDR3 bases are TGTGCCAGCAGTGTAGGGGTCCCTGGGACTGAAGCTTTCTTT.

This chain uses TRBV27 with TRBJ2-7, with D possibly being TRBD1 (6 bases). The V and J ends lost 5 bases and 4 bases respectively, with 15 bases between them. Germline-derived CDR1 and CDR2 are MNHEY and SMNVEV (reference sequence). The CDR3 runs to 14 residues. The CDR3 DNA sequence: TGTGCCAGCAGTGCAGGGGTTAGGACTTACGAGCAGTACTTC. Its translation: CASSAGVRTYEQYF.

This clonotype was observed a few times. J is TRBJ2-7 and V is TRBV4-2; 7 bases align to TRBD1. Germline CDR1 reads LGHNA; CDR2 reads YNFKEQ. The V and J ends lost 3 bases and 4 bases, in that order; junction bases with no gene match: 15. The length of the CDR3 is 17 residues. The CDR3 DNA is TGTGCCAGCAGCCATCGACGGGTGGGCAGGGGGTTTTACGAGCAGTACTTC. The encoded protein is CASSHRRVGRGFYEQYF.

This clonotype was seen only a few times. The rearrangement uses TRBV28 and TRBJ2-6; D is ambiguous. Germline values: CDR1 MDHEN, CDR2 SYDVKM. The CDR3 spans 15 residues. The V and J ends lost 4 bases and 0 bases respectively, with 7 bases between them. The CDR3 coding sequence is TGTGCCAGCAGTTCCGGCTTCTCTGGGGCCAACGTCCTGACTTTC. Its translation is CASSSGFSGANVLTF.

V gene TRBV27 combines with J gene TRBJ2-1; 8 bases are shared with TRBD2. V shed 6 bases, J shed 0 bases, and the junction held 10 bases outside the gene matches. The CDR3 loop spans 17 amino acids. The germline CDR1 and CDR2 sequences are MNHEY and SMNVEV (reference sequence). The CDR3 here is CASSLTGRASSYNEQFF. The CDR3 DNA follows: TGTGCCAGCAGCCTCACCGGGAGGGCTAGCTCCTACAATGAGCAGTTCTTC.

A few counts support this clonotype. The CDR3 DNA reads as TGCAGCGTGCCGGGACACCTCCGTTCTGGGGCCAACGTCCTGACTTTC. Protein: CSVPGHLRSGANVLTF. The genes are TRBV29-1 and TRBJ2-6; D possibly corresponds to TRBD1 (6 bases). Germline values: CDR1 SQVTM, CDR2 ANQGSEA. The CDR3 is 16 amino acids. V lost 6 bases to trimming and J lost 1 base, with 16 bases between them. Together with reference TRBV29-1 and TRBJ2-6, the CDR3 gives the full variable domain: SAVISQKPSRDICQRGTSLTIQCQVDSQVTMMFWYRQQPGQSLTLIATANQGSEATYESGFVIDKFPISRPNLTFSTLTVSNMSPEDSSIYLCSVPGHLRSGANVLTFGAGSRLTVL.

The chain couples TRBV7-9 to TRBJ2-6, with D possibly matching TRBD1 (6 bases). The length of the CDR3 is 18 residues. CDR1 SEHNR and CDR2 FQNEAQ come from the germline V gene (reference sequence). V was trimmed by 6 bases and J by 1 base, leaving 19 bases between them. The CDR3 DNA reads TGTGCCAGCAGTCATACAGGGATCCTAGTGTCTGGGGCCAACGTCCTGACTTTC. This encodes CASSHTGILVSGANVLTF.

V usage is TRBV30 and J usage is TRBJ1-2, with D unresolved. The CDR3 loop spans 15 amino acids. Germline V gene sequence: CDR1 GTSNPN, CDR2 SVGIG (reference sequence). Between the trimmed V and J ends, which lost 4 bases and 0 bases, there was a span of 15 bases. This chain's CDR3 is CAWIPWGEANYGYTF. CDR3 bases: TGTGCCTGGATCCCATGGGGAGAGGCTAACTATGGCTACACCTTC.

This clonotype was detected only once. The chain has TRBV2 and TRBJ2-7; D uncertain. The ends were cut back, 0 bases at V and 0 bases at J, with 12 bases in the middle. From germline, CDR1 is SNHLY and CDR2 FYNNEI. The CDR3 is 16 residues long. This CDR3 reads CASSEAWAADSYEQYF. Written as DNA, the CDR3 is TGTGCCAGCAGTGAAGCGTGGGCAGCCGACTCCTACGAGCAGTACTTC. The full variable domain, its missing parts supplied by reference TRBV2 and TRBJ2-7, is EPEVTQTPSHQVTQMGQEVILRCVPISNHLYFYWYRQILGQKVEFLVSFYNNEISEKSEIFDDQFSVERPDGSNFTLKIRSTKLEDSAMYFCASSEAWAADSYEQYFGPGTRLTVT.